The TCR beta chain described here comes from a study of beta chain features in type 1 diabetes. The overall study: The examined sorted cells totaled fewer than 140 million across samples. General observations from the study: Significant though moderate, a shortening of TCRB CDR3s appeared in all four CD4+ subsets of Type 1 diabetes patients. The naive, central memory and Treg TCRB repertoires of patients appeared to be more similar to one another than those of healthy donors. Insertions at VDJ junctions were less frequent in type 1 diabetes patients. These patients also deleted more nucleotides at the same junctions.

CDR1 and CDR2 from the germline V gene are KGHSH and LQKENI. The germline V and J ends were trimmed by 2 bases and 6 bases, with 10 bases remaining between them. This CDR3 is built from 13 residues. In this sample, this clone turned up a few times. Its target is not known. All of the isolated RNA was reverse transcribed, so expressed TCRB transcripts were sequenced. TCRdb's table, derived via immunoSEQ multiplex PCR, lists solely in-frame clones and lacks some. The profile shows 900,000 or so clones, about a sixth of them singletons. The sequenced material came from naive CD4+ T cells from blood. The clonotype was recovered from a woman between 18 and 29 years old in good health. This sequence joins TRBV18 and TRBJ1-2; D gene uncertain. DNA of the CDR3: TGTGCCAGCTCACCAAGGCAAGGAGATGGCTACACCTTC. Translation gives CASSPRQGDGYTF. Based on the CDR3 plus reference TRBV18 and TRBJ1-2, the full variable domain is NAGVMQNPRHLVRRRGQEARLRCSPMKGHSHVYWYRQLPEEGLKFMVYLQKENIIDESGMPKERFSAEFPKEGPSILRIQQVVRGDSAAYFCASSPRQGDGYTFGSGTRLTVV.